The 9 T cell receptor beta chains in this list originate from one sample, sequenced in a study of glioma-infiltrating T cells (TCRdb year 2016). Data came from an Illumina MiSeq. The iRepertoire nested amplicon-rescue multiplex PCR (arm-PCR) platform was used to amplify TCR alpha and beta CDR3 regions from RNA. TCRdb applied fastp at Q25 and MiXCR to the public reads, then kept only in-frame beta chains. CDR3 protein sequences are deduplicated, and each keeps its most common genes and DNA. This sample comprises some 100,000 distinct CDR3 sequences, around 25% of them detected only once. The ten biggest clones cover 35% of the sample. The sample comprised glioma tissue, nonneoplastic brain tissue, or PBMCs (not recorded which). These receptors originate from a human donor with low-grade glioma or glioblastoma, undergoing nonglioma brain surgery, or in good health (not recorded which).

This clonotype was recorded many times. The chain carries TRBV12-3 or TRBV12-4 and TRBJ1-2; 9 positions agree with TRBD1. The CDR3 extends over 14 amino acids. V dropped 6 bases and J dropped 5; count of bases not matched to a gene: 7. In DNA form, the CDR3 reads TGTGCCAGCAGCCTGACAGGGGGAGGATATGGCTACACCTTC. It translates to CASSLTGGGYGYTF.

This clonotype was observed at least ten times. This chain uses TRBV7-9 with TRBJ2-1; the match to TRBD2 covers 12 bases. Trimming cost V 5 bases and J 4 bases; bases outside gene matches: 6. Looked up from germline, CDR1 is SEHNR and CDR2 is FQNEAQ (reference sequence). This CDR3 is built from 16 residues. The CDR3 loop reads CASSPVTSGSYNEQFF. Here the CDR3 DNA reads TGTGCCAGCAGCCCCGTGACTAGCGGGAGTTACAATGAGCAGTTCTTC.

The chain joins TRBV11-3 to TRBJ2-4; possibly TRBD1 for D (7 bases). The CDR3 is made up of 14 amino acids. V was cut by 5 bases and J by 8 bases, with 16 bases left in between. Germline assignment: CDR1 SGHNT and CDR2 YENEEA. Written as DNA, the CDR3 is TGTGCCAGCAGCCAGAACCCCAGGGGGGACATTCAGTACTTC. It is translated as CASSQNPRGDIQYF.

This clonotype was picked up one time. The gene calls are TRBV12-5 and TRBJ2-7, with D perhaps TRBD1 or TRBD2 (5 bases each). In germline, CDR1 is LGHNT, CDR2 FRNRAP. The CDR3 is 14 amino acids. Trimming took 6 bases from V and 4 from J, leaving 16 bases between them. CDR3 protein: CASGYRDGAYEQYF. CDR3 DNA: TGTGCTAGTGGCTACCGGGACGGGGCTTACGAGCAGTACTTC.

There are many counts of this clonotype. The DNA for the CDR3 is TGTGCCAGCAGCTCACCCGGGAATTCCCGATACTTC. It translates to CASSSPGNSRYF. This chain uses TRBV7-9 with TRBJ2-7; D possibly corresponds to TRBD2 (5 bases). The germline V gene encodes CDR1 SEHNR and CDR2 FQNEAQ (reference sequence). The V end was cut by 4 bases, the J end by 13 bases, with 17 bases between. This CDR3 region has 12 residues. The whole variable domain, remainder taken from reference TRBV7-9 and TRBJ2-7, is DTGVSQNPRHKITKRGQNVTFRCDPISEHNRLYWYRQTLGQGPEFLTYFQNEAQLEKSRLLSDRFSAERPKGSFSTLEIQRTEQGDSAMYLCASSSPGNSRYFGPGTRLTVT.

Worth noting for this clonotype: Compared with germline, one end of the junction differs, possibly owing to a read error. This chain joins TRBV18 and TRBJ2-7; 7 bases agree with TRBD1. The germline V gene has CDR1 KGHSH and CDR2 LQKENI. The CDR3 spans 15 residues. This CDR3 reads CGSSPPGQLDYEQYF. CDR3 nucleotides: TGTGGCAGCTCACCGCCGGGACAGCTAGACTACGAGCAGTACTTC.

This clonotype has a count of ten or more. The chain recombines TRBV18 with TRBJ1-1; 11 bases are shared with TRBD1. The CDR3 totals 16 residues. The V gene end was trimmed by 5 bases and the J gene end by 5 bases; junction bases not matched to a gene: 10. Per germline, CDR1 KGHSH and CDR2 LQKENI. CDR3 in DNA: TGTGCCAGCTCAGGGGACAGGGGGATCGGTCGTACTGAAGCTTTCTTT. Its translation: CASSGDRGIGRTEAFF.

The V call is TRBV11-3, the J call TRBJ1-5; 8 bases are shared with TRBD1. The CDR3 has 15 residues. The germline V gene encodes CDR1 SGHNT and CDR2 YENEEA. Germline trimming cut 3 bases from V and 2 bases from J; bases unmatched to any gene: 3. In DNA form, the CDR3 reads TGTGCCAGCAGCTTCTCAGGGGGCGGCAATCAGCCCCAGCATTTT. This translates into CASSFSGGGNQPQHF.

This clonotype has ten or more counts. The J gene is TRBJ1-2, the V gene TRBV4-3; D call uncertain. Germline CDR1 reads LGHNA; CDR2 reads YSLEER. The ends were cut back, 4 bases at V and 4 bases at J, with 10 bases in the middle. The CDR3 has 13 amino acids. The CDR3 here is CASSPQSTYGYTF. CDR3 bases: TGCGCCAGCAGCCCACAGTCAACCTATGGCTACACCTTC.